This T cell receptor (beta chain) was recorded in a study of shared clonotypes between healthy human individuals. In the study overall: There were three CD4 naive, three CD4 memory, two CD8 naive and one CD8 memory plates per donor. General study findings and limits: Sharing across four donors was seen in roughly 5% of naive CD4 clonotypes. Naive subsets typically showed greater estimated richness than memory subsets.

Both CD45RO+ cells and CCR7-negative CD45RA+ TemRA cells were combined to make up CD8 memory. From germline, CDR1 is MGHRA and CDR2 YSYEKL. The length of the CDR3 is 15 residues. J was trimmed by 3 bases and V by 4 bases; bases with no gene match: 8. The data were produced by immunoSEQ multiplex PCR, yet TCRdb's version contains in-frame clones alone and is incomplete. The sample lists about 690,000 clones, 80% to 95% seen once, with 34% in the top ten. As for this clone: What it binds is unknown.

This chain uses TRBV4-1 with TRBJ2-7, with 8 bases lining up with TRBD1. Sequencing input: memory CD8+ T cells from PBMCs. Sample subset: CD45RO+ cells pooled with CCR7-negative TemRA cells. This sequence originates from a young man in good health. Some clones in this sample may be carry-over from other donors' samples. The CDR3 nucleotides are TGCGCCAGCAGCCCTGGGACAGGAGCCGTCTACGAGCAGTACTTC. This sequence encodes CASSPGTGAVYEQYF.